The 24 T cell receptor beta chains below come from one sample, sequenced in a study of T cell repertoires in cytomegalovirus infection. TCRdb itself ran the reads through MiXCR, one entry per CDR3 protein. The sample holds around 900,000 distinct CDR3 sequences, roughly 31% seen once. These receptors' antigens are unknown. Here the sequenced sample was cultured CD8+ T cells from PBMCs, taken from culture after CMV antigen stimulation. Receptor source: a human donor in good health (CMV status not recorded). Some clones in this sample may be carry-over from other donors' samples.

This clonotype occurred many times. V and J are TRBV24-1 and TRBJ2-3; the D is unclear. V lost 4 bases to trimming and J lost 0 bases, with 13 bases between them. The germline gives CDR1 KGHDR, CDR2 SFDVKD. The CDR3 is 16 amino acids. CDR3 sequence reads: CATSDRYLPSTDTQYF. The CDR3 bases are TGTGCCACCAGTGACCGCTACCTTCCTAGCACAGATACGCAGTATTTT.

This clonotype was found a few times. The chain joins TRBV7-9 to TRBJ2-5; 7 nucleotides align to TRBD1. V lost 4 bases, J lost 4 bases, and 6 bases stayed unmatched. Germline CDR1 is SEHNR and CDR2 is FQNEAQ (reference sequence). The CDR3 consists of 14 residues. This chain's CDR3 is CASSSLTGTETQYF. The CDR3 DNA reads TGTGCCAGCAGCTCCTTGACAGGGACAGAGACCCAGTACTTC.

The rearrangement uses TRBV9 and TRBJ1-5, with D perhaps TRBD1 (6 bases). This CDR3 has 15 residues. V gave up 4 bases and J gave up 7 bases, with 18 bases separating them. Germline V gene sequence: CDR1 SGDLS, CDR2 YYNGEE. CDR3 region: CASSRGGGVSQPQHF. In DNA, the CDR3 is TGTGCCAGCAGCCGAGGGGGGGGGGTATCCCAGCCCCAGCATTTT.

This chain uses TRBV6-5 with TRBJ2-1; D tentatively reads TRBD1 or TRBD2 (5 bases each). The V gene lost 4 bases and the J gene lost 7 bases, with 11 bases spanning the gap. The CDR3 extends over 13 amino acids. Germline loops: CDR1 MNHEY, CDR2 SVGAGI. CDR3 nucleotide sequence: TGTGCCAGCAGTTGGGGGATAGGGAATGAGCAGTTCTTC. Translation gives CASSWGIGNEQFF.

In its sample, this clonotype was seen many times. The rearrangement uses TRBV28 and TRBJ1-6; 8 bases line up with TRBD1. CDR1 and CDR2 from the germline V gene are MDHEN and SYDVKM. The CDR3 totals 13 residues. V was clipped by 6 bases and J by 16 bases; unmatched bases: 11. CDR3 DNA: TGTGCCAGCAGACCGACAGGGGTAGGCCCTCTCCACTTT. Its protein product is CASRPTGVGPLHF. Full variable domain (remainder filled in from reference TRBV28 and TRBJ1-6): DVKVTQSSRYLVKRTGEKVFLECVQDMDHENMFWYRQDPGLGLRLIYFSYDVKMKEKGDIPEGYSVSREKKERFSLILESASTNQTSMYLCASRPTGVGPLHFGNGTRLTVT.

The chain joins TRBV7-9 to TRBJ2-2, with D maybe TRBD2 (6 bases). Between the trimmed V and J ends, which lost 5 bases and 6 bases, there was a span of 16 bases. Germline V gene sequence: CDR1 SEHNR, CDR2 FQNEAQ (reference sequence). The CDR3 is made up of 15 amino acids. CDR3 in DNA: TGTGCCAGCAGCCGATGGGGACTTCCCGCCGGGGAGCTGTTTTTT. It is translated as CASSRWGLPAGELFF.

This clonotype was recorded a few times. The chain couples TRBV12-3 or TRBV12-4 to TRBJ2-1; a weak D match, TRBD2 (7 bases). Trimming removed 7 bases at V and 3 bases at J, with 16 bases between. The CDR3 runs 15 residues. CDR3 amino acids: CASTHGGAIYNEQFF. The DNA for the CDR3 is TGTGCCAGCACCCATGGGGGGGCCATCTACAATGAGCAGTTCTTC.

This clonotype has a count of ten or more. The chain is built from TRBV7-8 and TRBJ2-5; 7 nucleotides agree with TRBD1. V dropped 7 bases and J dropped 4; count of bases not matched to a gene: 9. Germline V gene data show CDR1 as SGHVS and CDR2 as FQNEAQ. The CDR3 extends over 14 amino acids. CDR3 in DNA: TGTGCCAGCATCGGCCCGGGACAGCGAGAGACCCAGTACTTC. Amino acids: CASIGPGQRETQYF.

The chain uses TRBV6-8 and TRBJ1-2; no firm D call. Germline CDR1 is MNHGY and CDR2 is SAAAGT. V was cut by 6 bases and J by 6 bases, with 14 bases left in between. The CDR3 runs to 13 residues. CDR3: CASRDSKRDGYTF. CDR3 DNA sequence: TGTGCCAGCAGGGACTCTAAAAGGGATGGCTACACCTTC.

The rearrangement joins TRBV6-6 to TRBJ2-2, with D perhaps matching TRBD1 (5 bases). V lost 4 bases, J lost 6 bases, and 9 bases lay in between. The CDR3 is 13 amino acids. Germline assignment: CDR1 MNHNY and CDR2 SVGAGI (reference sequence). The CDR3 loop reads CASSFAGPGELFF. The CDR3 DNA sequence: TGTGCCAGCAGTTTCGCAGGGCCCGGGGAGCTGTTTTTT.

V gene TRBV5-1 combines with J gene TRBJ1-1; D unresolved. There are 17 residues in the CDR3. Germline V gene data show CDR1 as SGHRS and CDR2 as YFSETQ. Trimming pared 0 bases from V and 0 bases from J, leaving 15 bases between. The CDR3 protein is CASSLVGSGRMNTEAFF. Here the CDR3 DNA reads TGCGCCAGCAGCTTGGTTGGGAGCGGACGAATGAACACTGAAGCTTTCTTT.

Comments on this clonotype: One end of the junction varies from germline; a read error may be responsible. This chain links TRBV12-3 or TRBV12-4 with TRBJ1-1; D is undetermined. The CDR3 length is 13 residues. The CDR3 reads CANSPPGYTEAFF. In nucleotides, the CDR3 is TGTGCCAACAGTCCCCCTGGGTACACTGAAGCTTTCTTT.

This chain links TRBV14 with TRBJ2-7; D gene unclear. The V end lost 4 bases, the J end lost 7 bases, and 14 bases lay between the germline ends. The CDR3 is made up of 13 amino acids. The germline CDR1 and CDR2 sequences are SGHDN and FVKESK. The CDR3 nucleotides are TGTGCCAGCAGCCTGCACCGGAAGGGAGAGCAGTACGTC. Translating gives CASSLHRKGEQYV.

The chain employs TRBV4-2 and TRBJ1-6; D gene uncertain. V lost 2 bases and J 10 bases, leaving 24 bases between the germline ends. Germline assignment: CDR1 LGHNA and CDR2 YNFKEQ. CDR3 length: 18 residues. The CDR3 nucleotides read TGTGCCAGCAGCCAATTTTCCTTGGCCTCGACCCTTGACTCACCCCTCCACTTT. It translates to CASSQFSLASTLDSPLHF.

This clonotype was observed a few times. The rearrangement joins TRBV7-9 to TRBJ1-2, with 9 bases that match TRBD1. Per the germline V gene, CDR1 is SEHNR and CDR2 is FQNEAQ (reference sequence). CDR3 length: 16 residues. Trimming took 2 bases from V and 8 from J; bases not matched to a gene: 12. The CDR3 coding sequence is TGTGCCAGCAGCTTATTGAGGGACAGGGTTTGGGGCGGCTACACCTTC. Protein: CASSLLRDRVWGGYTF.

CDR3 DNA sequence: TGTGCCATGGGGACGACGGCGACCTACGAGCAGTACGTC. Translation: CAMGTTATYEQYV. The V gene is TRBV6-7, the J gene TRBJ2-7; D may correspond to TRBD1 or TRBD2 (5 bases each). TRBV6-7 is flagged as an ORF with uncertain function. This CDR3 is built from 13 residues. Trimming pared 10 bases from V and 2 bases from J, leaving 15 bases between.

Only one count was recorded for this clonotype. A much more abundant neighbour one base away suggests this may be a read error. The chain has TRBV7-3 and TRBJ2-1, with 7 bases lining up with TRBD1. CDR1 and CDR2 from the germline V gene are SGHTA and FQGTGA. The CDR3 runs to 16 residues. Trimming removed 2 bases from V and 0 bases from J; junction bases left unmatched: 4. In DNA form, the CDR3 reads TGTGCCAGCAGCTTACTGGGACAGAGCTCCTACAATGAGCAGTTCTTC. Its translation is CASSLLGQSSYNEQFF.

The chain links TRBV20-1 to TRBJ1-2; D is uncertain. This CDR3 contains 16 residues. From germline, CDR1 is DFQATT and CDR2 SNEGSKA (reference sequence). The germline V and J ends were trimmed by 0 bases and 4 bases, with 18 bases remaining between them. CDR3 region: CSARDRQEFRGYGYTF. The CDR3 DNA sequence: TGCAGTGCTAGAGATCGCCAGGAATTCAGAGGCTATGGCTACACCTTC.

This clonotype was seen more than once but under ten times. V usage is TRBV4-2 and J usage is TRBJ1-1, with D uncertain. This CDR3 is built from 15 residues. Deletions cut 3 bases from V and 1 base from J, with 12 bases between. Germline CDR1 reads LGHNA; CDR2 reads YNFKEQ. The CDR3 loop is CASSHPSSENTEAFF. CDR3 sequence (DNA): TGTGCCAGCAGCCATCCGTCGTCGGAGAACACTGAAGCTTTCTTT.

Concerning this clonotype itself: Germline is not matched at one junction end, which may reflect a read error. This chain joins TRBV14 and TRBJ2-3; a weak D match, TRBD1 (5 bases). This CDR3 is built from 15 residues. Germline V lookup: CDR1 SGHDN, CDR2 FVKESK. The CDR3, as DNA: TGTGTCAGCAGATTAACAGCAGGGCTAACAGATACGCAGTATTTT. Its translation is CVSRLTAGLTDTQYF.

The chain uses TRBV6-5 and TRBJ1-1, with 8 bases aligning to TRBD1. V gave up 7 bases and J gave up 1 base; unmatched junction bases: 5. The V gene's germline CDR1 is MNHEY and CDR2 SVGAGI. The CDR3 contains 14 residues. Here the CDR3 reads CASNRQGRNTEAFF. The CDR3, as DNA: TGTGCCAGCAATAGACAGGGGAGGAACACTGAAGCTTTCTTT.

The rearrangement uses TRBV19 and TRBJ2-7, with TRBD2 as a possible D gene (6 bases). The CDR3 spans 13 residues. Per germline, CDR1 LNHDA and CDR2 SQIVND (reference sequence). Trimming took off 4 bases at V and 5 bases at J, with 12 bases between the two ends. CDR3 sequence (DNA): TGTGCCAGTAGTAGTACACGCGGGGACGAGCAGTACTTC. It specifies CASSSTRGDEQYF.

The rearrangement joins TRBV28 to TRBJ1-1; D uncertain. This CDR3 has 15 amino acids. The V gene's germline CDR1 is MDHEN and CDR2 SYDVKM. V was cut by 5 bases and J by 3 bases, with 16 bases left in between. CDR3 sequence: CASSPRTDKDTEAFF. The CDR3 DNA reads TGTGCCAGCAGTCCCCGGACCGATAAAGACACTGAAGCTTTCTTT.

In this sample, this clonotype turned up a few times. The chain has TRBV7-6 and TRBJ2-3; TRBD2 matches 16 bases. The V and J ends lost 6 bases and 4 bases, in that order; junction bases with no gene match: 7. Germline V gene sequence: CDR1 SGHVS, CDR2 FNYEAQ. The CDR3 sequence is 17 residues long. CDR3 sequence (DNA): TGTGCCAGCAGTCTCCGGGGGACTAGCGGGGGGGCAGATACGCAGTATTTT. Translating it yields CASSLRGTSGGADTQYF.